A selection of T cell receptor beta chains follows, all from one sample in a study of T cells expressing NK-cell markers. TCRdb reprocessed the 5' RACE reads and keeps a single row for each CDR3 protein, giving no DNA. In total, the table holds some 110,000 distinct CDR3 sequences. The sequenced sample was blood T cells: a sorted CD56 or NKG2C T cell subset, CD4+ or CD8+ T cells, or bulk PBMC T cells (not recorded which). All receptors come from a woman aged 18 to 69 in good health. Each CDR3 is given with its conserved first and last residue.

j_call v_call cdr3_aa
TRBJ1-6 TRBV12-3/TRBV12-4 CASSGGSPLHF
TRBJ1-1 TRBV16 CASTTMNTEAFF
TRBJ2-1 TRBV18 CASSPPRGGYNEQFF
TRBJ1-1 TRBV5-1 CASSGQGWDTEAFF
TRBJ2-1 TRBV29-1 CSVAGSGALSYNEQFF
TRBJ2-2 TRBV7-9 CASSFGRGQPRTGELFF
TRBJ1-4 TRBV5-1 CASSLTVRTGTADEKLFF
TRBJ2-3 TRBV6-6 CASSGFTDTQYF
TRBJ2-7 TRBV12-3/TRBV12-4 CASSFGNYEQYF
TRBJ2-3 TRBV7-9 CASSLVERSTDTQYF
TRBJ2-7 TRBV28 CASDPGGAGWEQYF
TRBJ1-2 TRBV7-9 CASHPLWGDGYTF
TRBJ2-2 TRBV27 CASSLSPTGSTFGFGTGELFF
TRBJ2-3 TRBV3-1 CASSLGNSGGGTDTQYF
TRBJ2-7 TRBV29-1 CSALGSGLGEQYF
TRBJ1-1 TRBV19 CASSTTVAGEAFF
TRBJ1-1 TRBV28 CASSFRGKRYTEAFF
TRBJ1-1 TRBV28 CASSRWGLDTEAFF
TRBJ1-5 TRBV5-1 CASSSRDRINQPQHF
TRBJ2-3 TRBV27 CASSPTEGDTQYF
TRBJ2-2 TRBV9 CASSAPGTNTGELFF
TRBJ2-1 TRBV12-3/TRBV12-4 CASSSKKSRTPYNEQFF
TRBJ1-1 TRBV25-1 CASRTDPFEAFF
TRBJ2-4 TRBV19 CASTLGEGTNIQYF
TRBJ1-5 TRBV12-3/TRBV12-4 CASSSLPAGDGSNQPQHF
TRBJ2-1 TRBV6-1 CASSAPLSGSHNEQFF
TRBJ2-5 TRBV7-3 CASSLTYRETQYF
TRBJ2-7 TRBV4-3 CASSQDERAYEQYF
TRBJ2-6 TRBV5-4 CASSLEAESGANVLTF
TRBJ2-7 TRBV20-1 CSAADGSYEQYF
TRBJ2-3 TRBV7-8 CASSSNLAGGLGDTQYF
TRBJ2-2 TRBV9 CASSGQGATGELFF
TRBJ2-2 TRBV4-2 CASSQDSFKGSNTGELFF
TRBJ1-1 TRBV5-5 CASSLASVSPEAFF
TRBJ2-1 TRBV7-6 CASSLANLYNEQFF
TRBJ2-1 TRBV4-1 CASSPTSAYNEQFF
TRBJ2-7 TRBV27 CASGYGTTGEQYF
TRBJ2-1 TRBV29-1 CSVRGGTSGSYNEQFF
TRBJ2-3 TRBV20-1 CSARHGLAGADTQYF